This T cell receptor beta chain was captured by sequencing in a study of siplizumab effects on memory and regulatory T cells. Sequencing was performed on unstimulated naive, memory, effector memory and TEMRA subsets derived from a few donor pairs. V trimming: 6 bases; J trimming: 9 bases; junction bases outside the gene matches: 6. The CDR3 is 14 amino acids. The germline V gene encodes CDR1 SNHLY and CDR2 FYNNEI. Clones were sequenced by immunoSEQ multiplex PCR, and TCRdb holds only the in-frame ones, with some missing. The table has 94,000 or so clones, roughly 96% seen once. Study-wide points: Apparently more diverse than memory cells, naive T cells also seemed major alloresponse contributors.

This clone was observed once. Antigen specificity is unknown. The specimen was naive CD4+ T cells sorted from blood. The chain joins TRBV2 to TRBJ1-6; 9 bases are shared with TRBD1. This TCR was sampled from a human donor in good health. The CDR3 sequence: CASRTGGIVSPLHF. CDR3 bases: TGTGCCAGCAGAACAGGGGGCATAGTTTCACCCCTCCACTTT. Variable domain in full (rest from reference TRBV2 and TRBJ1-6): EPEVTQTPSHQVTQMGQEVILRCVPISNHLYFYWYRQILGQKVEFLVSFYNNEISEKSEIFDDQFSVERPDGSNFTLKIRSTKLEDSAMYFCASRTGGIVSPLHFGNGTRLTVT.